The TCR beta chain under discussion was sequenced for a study of T cells in Graves' hyperthyroidism and ophthalmopathy. RNA transcripts yielded amplified TCR beta CDR3 regions. The HTBI primer set drove a first-round RT-PCR of the TCR CDR3. One entry per CDR3 protein, called by TCRdb with MiXCR from the multiplex PCR reads. This sample yields 500,000 to 600,000 distinct CDR3 sequences, of which 35% to 55% are seen a single time; over 15% belongs to the top ten. This clonotype was seen many times. Its antigen is undetermined. Study-wide results and caveats: Most thyroid clonotypes expanded above 0.001 appeared in blood too. In validation, the model predicted ophthalmopathy. These predictions came a median approximately 6.5 months before onset.

Each diagnosis was grounded in clinical symptoms, serum thyroxine and TRAb, thyroid ultrasound, and orbital computed tomography. V was clipped by 3 bases and J by 0 bases, with 6 bases between them. This CDR3 has 13 residues. Germline CDR1 DFQATT, CDR2 SNEGSKA (reference sequence). The clonotype comes from an adult woman with Graves' disease, either hyperthyroidism or ophthalmopathy (not recorded which). V gene TRBV20-1 combines with J gene TRBJ1-5, with unresolved D. The specimen was peripheral blood or thyroid tissue (not recorded which). CDR3 in amino acids: CSARSSSNQPQHF. DNA for the CDR3: TGCAGTGCTAGGTCCAGTAGCAATCAGCCCCAGCATTTT.